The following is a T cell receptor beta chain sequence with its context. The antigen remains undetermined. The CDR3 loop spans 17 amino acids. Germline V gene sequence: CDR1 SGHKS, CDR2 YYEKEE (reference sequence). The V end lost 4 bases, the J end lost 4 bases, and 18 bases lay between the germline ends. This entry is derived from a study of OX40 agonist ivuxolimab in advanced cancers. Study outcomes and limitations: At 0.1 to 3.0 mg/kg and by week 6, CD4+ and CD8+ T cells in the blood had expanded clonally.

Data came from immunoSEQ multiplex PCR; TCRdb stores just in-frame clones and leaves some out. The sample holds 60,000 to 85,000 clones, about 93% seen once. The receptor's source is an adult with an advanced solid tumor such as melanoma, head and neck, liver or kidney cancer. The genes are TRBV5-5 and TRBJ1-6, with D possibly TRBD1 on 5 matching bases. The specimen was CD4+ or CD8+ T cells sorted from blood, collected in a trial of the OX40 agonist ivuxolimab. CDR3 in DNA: TGTGCCAGCAGCGAAAAACAGGACCCAACTTATAATTCACCCCTCCACTTT. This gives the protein CASSEKQDPTYNSPLHF.